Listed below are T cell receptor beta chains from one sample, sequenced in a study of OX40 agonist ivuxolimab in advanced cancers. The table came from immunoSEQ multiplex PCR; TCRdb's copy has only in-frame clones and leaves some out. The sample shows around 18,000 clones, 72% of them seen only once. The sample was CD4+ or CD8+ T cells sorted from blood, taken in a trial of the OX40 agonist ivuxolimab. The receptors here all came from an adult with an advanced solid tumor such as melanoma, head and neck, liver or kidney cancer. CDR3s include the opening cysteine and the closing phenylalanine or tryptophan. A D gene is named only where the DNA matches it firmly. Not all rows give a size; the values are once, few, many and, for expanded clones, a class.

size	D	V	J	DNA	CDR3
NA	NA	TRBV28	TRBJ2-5	TGTGCCAGCACCTTGGGTGGGGGAGAGACCCAGTACTTC	CASTLGGGETQYF
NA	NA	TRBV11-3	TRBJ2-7	TGTGCCAGCAGCTTGGGGGGTTCCTACGAGCAGTACTTC	CASSLGGSYEQYF
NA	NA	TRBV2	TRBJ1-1	TGTGCCAGTCCAGTCGGGGTGAACACTGAAGCTTTCTTT	CASPVGVNTEAFF
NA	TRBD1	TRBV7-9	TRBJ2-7	TGTGCCAGCAGTTCCGGACAGGGGGCATGGTACGAGCAGTACTTC	CASSSGQGAWYEQYF
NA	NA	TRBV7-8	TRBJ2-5	TGTGCCAGCAGCTTCATGCGTGGGGCCGGAGAGACCCAGTACTTC	CASSFMRGAGETQYF
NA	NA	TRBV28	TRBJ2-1	TGTGCCAGCAGTTTATTCGGTGGCGGGGCACCGGTAAATGAGCAGTTCTTC	CASSLFGGGAPVNEQFF
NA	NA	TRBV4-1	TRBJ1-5	TGCGCCAGCAGCCTTGGGACGGTCAATCAGCCCCAGCATTTT	CASSLGTVNQPQHF
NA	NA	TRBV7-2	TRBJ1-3	TGTGCCAGCAGCTTAGTGGCAGGGGACTACTCTGGAAACACCATATATTTT	CASSLVAGDYSGNTIYF
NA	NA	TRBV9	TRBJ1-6	TGTGCCAGCAGCGTCCCGGATGTGGAGGGGAAAAGGAGCTCCTATAATTCACCCCTCCACTTT	CASSVPDVEGKRSSYNSPLHF
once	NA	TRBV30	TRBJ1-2	TGTGCCTGGATTTTAGGCCACGGCTCCGATGGGTCCTATGGCTACACCTTC	CAWILGHGSDGSYGYTF
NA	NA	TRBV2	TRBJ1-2	TGCGCCAGCAGTGAAGCGGGCAGAATTGATGGCTACACCTTC	CASSEAGRIDGYTF
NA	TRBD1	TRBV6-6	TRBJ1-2	TGTGCCACCAGGACAGGGGATGGCTACACCTTC	CATRTGDGYTF
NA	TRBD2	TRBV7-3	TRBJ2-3	TGTGCCAGCAGCTCCAAGGGGACTAGCGGGGACACAGATACGCAGTATTTT	CASSSKGTSGDTDTQYF
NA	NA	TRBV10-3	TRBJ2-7	TGTGCCATCAGTGAGTCCCAGGAGATCTACGAGCAGTACTTC	CAISESQEIYEQYF
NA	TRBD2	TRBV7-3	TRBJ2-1	TGTGCCAGCAGCTCGGGGGGGAATGAGCAGTTCTTC	CASSSGGNEQFF
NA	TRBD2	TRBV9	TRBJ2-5	TGTGCCAGCAGCGTCGGGACTAGCACGATGGAGACCCAGTACTTC	CASSVGTSTMETQYF
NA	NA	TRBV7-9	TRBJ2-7	TGTGCCAGCAGCTTACCGGGTAGGGGTCACGAGCAGTACTTC	CASSLPGRGHEQYF
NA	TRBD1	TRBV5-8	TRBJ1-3	TGTGCCAGCAGCGTCAGGGGGGGCAGGGTTACTAGAAACACCATATATTTT	CASSVRGGRVTRNTIYF
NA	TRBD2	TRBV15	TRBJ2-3	TGTGCCACCAGCAGATCTGCTAGCGGGGGGGCCCGACGCCCAGATACGCAGTATTTT	CATSRSASGGARRPDTQYF
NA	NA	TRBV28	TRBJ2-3	TGTGCCAGCAGCTGGGAGGCATTTACGCAGTATTTT	CASSWEAFTQYF
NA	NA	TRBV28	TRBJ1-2	TGTGCCAGCAGTTTGTCAGTCCCGGCCTGTGGCTACACCTTC	CASSLSVPACGYTF
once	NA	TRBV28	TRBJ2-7	TGTGCCAGCAGCTCCCAATTATACAGACACCAATCACCCGAGCAGTACTTC	CASSSQLYRHQSPEQYF
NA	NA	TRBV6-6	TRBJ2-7	TGTGCCAGCAGTTACTCGAGATCCGGATCCAACGAGCAGTACTTC	CASSYSRSGSNEQYF
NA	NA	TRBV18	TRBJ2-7	TGTGCCAGCTCCCCCAGATGGGTTATCTACGAGCAGTACTTC	CASSPRWVIYEQYF
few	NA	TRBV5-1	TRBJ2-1	TGCGCCAGCAGCTTGGGTGATGGTAGAAATAGGGACAATGAGCAGTTCTTC	CASSLGDGRNRDNEQFF